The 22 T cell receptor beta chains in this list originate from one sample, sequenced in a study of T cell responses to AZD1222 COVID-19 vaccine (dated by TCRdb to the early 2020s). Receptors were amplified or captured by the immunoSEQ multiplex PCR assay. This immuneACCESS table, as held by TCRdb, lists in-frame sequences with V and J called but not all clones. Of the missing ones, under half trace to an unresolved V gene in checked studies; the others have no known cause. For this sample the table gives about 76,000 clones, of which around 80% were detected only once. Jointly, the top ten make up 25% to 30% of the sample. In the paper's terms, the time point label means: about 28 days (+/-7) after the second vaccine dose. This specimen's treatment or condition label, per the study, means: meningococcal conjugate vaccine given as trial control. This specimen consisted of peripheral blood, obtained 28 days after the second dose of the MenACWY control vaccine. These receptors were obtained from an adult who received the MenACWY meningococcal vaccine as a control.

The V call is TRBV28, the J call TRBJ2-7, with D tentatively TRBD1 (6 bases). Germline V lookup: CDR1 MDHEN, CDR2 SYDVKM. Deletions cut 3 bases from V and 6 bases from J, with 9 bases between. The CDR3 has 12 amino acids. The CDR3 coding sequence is TGTGCCAGCAGTTTCACAGGGTTCGAGCAGTACTTC. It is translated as CASSFTGFEQYF. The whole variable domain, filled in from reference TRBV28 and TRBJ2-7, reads DVKVTQSSRYLVKRTGEKVFLECVQDMDHENMFWYRQDPGLGLRLIYFSYDVKMKEKGDIPEGYSVSREKKERFSLILESASTNQTSMYLCASSFTGFEQYFGPGTRLTVT.

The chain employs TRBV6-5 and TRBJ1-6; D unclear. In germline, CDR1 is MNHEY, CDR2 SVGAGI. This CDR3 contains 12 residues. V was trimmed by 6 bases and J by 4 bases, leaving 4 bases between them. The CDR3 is CASRVYNSPLHF. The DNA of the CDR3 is TGTGCCAGCAGGGTTTATAATTCACCCCTCCACTTT.

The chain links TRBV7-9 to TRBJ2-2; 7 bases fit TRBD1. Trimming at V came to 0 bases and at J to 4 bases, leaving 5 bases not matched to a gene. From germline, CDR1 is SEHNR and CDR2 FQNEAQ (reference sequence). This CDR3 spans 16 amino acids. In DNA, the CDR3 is TGTGCCAGCAGCTTAGCACAGGGGACGGGCACCGGGGAGCTGTTTTTT. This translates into CASSLAQGTGTGELFF.

In DNA, the CDR3 is TGTGCCAGCAGCTTGAATTTAGGCGGCTACACCTTC. Translation: CASSLNLGGYTF. The genes are TRBV7-9 and TRBJ1-2; D is uncertain. The ends were cut back, 3 bases at V and 8 bases at J, with 10 bases in the middle. The CDR3 spans 12 residues. Per the germline V gene, CDR1 is SEHNR and CDR2 is FQNEAQ (reference sequence). Full variable domain (outside the CDR3, taken from reference TRBV7-9 and TRBJ1-2): DTGVSQNPRHKITKRGQNVTFRCDPISEHNRLYWYRQTLGQGPEFLTYFQNEAQLEKSRLLSDRFSAERPKGSFSTLEIQRTEQGDSAMYLCASSLNLGGYTFGSGTRLTVV.

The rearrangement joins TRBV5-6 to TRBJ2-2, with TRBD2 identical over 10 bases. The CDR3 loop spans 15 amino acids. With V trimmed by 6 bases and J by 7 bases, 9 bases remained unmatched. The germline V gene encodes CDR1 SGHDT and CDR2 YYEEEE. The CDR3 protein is CASMVAGGLHGELFF. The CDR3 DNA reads TGTGCCAGCATGGTAGCGGGGGGACTCCACGGGGAGCTGTTTTTT. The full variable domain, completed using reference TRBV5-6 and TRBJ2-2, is DAGVTQSPTHLIKTRGQQVTLRCSPKSGHDTVSWYQQALGQGPQFIFQYYEEEERQRGNFPDRFSGHQFPNYSSELNVNALLLGDSALYLCASMVAGGLHGELFFGEGSRLTVL.

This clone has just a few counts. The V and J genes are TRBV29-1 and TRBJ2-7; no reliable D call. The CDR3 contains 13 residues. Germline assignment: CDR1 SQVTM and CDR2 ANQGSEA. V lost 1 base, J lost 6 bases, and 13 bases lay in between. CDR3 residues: CSVEVSGFGEQYF. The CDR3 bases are TGCAGCGTTGAAGTGTCTGGTTTCGGCGAGCAGTACTTC.

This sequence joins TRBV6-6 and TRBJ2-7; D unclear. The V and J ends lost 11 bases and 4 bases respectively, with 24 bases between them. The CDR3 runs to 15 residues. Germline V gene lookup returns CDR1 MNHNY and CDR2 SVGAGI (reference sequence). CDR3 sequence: CASKQSALHGYEQYF. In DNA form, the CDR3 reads TGTGCCTCAAAGCAGTCCGCGTTACATGGTTACGAGCAGTACTTC.

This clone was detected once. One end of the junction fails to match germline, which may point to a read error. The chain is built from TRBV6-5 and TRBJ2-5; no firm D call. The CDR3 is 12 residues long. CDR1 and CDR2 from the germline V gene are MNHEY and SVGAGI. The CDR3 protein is CDSTFYWETQYF. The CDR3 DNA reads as TGTGACAGCACCTTCTATTGGGAGACCCAGTACTTC.

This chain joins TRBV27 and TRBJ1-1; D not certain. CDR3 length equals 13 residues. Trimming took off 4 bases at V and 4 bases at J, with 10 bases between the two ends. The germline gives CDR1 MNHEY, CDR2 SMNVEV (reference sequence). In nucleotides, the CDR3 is TGTGCCAGCAGTTCGAGTGTGGGCACTGAAGCTTTCTTT. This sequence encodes CASSSSVGTEAFF.

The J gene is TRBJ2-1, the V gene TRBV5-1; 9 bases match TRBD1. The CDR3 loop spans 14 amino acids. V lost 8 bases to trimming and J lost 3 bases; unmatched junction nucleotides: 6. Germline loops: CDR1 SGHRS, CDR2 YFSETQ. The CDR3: CASRGTGRYNEQFF. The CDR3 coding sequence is TGCGCCAGTCGCGGGACAGGGCGCTACAATGAGCAGTTCTTC.

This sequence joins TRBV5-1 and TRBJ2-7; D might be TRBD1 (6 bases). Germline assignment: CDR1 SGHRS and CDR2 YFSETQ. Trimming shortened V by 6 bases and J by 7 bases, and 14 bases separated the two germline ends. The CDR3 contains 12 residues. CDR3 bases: TGCGCCAGCACGGGCCAGGGGTGGGAGCAGTACTTC. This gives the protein CASTGQGWEQYF.

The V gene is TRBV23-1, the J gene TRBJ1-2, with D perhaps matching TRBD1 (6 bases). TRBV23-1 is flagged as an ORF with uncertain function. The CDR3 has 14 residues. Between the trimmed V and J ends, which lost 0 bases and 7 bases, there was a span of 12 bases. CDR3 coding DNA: TGCGCCAGCAGTCAATCGGGGGCATTCGTTGGCTACACCTTC. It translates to CASSQSGAFVGYTF.

CDR3 amino acids: CSARYGAGYTF. For the CDR3, the DNA is TGCAGTGCTAGATACGGGGCTGGCTACACCTTC. The V and J genes are TRBV20-1 and TRBJ1-2; TRBD1 might be the D (5 bases). Trimming left V 2 bases short and J 7 bases short, with 8 bases between. Germline CDR1 is DFQATT and CDR2 is SNEGSKA (reference sequence). The CDR3 covers 11 residues.

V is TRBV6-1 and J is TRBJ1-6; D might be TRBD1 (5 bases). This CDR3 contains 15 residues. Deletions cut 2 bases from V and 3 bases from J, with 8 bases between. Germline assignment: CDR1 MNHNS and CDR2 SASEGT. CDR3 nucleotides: TGTGCCAGCAGTGAATTCGGGGGCTATAATTCACCCCTCCACTTT. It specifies CASSEFGGYNSPLHF.

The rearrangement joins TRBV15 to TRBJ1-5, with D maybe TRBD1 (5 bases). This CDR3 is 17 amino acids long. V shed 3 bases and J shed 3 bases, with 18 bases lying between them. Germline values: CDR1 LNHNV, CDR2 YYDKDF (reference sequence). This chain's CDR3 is CATSRYPGARLNQPQHF. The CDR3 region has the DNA TGTGCCACCAGCAGGTACCCTGGGGCGAGACTCAATCAGCCCCAGCATTTT.

The CDR3 sequence is CASSGAQGQPQHF. DNA for the CDR3: TGTGCCAGCAGCGGGGCTCAAGGTCAGCCCCAGCATTTT. J is TRBJ1-5 and V is TRBV6-5; D perhaps matches TRBD1 (5 bases). Trimming left V 6 bases short and J 6 bases short, with 12 bases between. The CDR3 runs to 13 residues. Per the germline V gene, CDR1 is MNHEY and CDR2 is SVGAGI.

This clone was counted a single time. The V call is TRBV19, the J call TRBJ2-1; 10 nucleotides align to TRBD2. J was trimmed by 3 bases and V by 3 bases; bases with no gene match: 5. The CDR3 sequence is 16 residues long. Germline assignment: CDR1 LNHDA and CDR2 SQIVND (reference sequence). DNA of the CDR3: TGTGCCAGTAGTATGGCTAGCGGGGGCTTCTACAATGAGCAGTTCTTC. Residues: CASSMASGGFYNEQFF.

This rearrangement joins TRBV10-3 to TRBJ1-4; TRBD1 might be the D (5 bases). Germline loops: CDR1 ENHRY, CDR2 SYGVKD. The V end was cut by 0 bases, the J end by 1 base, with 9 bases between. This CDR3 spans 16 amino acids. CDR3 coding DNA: TGTGCCATCAGTGAGTCCGGGGGTGGAACTAATGAAAAACTGTTTTTT. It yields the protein CAISESGGGTNEKLFF.

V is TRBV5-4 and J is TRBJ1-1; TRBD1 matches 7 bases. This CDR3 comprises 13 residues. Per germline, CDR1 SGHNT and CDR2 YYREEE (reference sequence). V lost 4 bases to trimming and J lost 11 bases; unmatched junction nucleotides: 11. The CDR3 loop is CASSLSPGGSAFF. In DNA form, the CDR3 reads TGTGCCAGCAGCCTCTCGCCAGGGGGTAGCGCTTTCTTT.

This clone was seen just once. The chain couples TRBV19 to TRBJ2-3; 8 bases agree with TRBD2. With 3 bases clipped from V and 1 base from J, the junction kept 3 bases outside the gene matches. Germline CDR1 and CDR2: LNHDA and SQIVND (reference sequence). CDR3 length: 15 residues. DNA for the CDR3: TGTGCCAGTAGTATGAGCGGGAGTGGCACAGATACGCAGTATTTT. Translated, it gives CASSMSGSGTDTQYF.

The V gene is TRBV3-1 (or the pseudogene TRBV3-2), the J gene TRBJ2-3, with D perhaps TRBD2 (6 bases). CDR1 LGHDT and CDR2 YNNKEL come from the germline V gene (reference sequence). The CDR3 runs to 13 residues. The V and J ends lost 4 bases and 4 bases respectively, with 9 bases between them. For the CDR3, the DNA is TGTGCCAGCAGCCGCGGGGTTCCAGATACGCAGTATTTT. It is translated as CASSRGVPDTQYF.

The DNA for the CDR3 is TGTGCCAGCAGCTTGTCTGGCCCCTCTGGAAACACCATATATTTT. It yields the protein CASSLSGPSGNTIYF. V is TRBV5-4 and J is TRBJ1-3; D gene unclear. Germline V gene lookup returns CDR1 SGHNT and CDR2 YYREEE (reference sequence). V was trimmed by 1 base and J by 0 bases, leaving 8 bases between them. This CDR3 is 15 amino acids long. The variable domain in full, completed from reference TRBV5-4 and TRBJ1-3, reads ETGVTQSPTHLIKTRGQQVTLRCSSQSGHNTVSWYQQALGQGPQFIFQYYREEENGRGNFPPRFSGLQFPNYSSELNVNALELDDSALYLCASSLSGPSGNTIYFGEGSWLTVV.